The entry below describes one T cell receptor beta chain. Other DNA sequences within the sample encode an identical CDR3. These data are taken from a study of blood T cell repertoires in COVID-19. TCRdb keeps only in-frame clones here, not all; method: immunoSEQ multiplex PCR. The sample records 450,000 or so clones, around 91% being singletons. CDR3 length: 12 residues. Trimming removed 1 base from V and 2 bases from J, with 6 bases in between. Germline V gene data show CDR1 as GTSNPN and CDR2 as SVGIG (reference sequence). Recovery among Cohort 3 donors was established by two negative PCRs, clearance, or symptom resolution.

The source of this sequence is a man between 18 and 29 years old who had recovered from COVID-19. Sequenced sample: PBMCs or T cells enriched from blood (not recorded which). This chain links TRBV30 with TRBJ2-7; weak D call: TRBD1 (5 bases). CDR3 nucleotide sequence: TGTGCCTGGAGTGGCAGGGCCTACGAGCAGTACTTC. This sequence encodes CAWSGRAYEQYF. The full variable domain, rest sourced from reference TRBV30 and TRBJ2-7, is SQTIHQWPATLVQPVGSPLSLECTVEGTSNPNLYWYRQAAGRGLQLLFYSVGIGQISSEVPQNLSASRPQDRQFILSSKKLLLSDSGFYLCAWSGRAYEQYFGPGTRLTVT.